This T cell receptor (beta chain) is drawn from a study of T cells in Graves' hyperthyroidism and ophthalmopathy. Study as a whole: Peripheral blood was acquired at first diagnosis, ahead of any therapy whatsoever.

Details on this clonotype: Its target is unknown.

Study findings and constraints: Ophthalmopathy, which appeared later, was predicted by the model a median about 6.8 months before onset.

Diagnoses used clinical symptoms, serum thyroxine and TRAb, thyroid ultrasound and orbital computed tomography. V dropped 6 bases and J dropped 1 base, with 17 bases sitting between them. Germline assignment: CDR1 LGHDT and CDR2 YNNKEL (reference sequence). This CDR3 region has 16 residues. Regions amplified from RNA transcripts were the TCR beta CDR3 regions. Primed by the HTBI set, a first-round RT-PCR was run on the TCR CDR3. TCRdb independently ran MiXCR on the multiplex PCR reads; one entry per CDR3 protein. This repertoire shows about 590,000 distinct CDR3 sequences, roughly 14% found once; its top ten account for under 8%.

Specimen: blood. This chain links TRBV3-1 with TRBJ2-3, with unresolved D. The clonotype was recovered from a woman in her 30s with Graves' hyperthyroidism. CDR3 protein: CASSPYPSERTDTQYF. The CDR3 bases are TGTGCCAGCAGTCCCTACCCTTCGGAGCGCACAGATACGCAGTATTTT.